This T cell receptor beta chain was recorded in a study of identical twins. Notes on the study in general: Abundant beta clonotypes from cord blood had fewer insertions, unlike memory repertoires, which showed none. Sharing of beta out-of-frame sequences by twins showed a weaker excess. Invariant MAIT and iNKT cells could partly confound zero-insertion analyses.

Details on this clonotype: Its specificity is unknown.

Template switching, a step in the protocol, added a universal primer site, and cDNA carried unique molecular identifiers. A single record per CDR3 protein comes from TCRdb applying MiXCR to the 5' RACE reads. The sample has approximately 490,000 distinct CDR3 sequences, around 20% seen once. Trimming shortened V by 1 base and J by 5 bases, and 11 bases separated the two germline ends. The length of the CDR3 is 15 residues. This sample was shared with a second study, whose subject was yellow fever vaccine responses in identical twins.

Specimen: CD4+ T cells sorted from blood. The TCR comes from a woman younger than 30 in good health. The chain combines TRBV12-3 or TRBV12-4 with TRBJ2-2; D unclear. The CDR3 region has the DNA TGTGCCAGCAGTTTAGAGGCAGTTACAACCGGGGAGCTGTTTTTT. Its translation is CASSLEAVTTGELFF.